These 21 T cell receptor beta chains were sequenced from one sample in a study of identical twins. TCRdb reanalysed the 5' RACE reads using MiXCR and keeps one entry per CDR3 protein. The table has approximately 500,000 distinct CDR3 sequences, roughly 24% seen once. This same sample was also taken into another study, of T cells expressing NK-cell markers.

Sequencing was carried out using CD4+ T cells sorted from blood. The source of these receptors is a woman aged 18-29 years in good health.

This clonotype has more than one count but fewer than ten. This chain uses TRBV24-1 with TRBJ2-1, with 9 bases matching TRBD2. V lost 4 bases, J lost 10 bases, and 13 bases stayed unmatched. The germline V gene encodes CDR1 KGHDR and CDR2 SFDVKD. This CDR3 spans 16 amino acids. CDR3 sequence reads: CATSDPTSGLRGEQFF. CDR3 nucleotide sequence: TGTGCCACCAGTGACCCCACTAGCGGGCTCCGTGGGGAGCAGTTCTTC.

The chain has TRBV21-1 and TRBJ2-7; TRBD1, the table's D call, was not compared with the DNA. TRBV21-1 is reported as a pseudogene. The CDR3 loop spans 14 amino acids. The CDR3 protein is CASSITRGTYEQYF. In nucleotides, the CDR3 is TGTGCCAGCAGCATAACCAGGGGAACCTACGAGCAGTACTTC.

The chain joins TRBV11-2 to TRBJ1-4; the D gene is possibly TRBD1 (5 bases). The CDR3 extends over 16 amino acids. Trimming removed 4 bases from V and 4 bases from J, with 16 bases in between. Per germline, CDR1 SGHAT and CDR2 FQNNGV. CDR3 nucleotide sequence: TGTGCCAGCAGCTCCCGCTTCGGGACGGGTAATGAAAAACTGTTTTTT. The encoded protein is CASSSRFGTGNEKLFF.

This clonotype has at least ten counts. The V and J genes are TRBV29-1 and TRBJ1-2; no clear D. There are 15 residues in the CDR3. The germline V gene has CDR1 SQVTM and CDR2 ANQGSEA. The V gene lost 4 bases and the J gene lost 1 base, with 16 bases spanning the gap. This CDR3 reads CSVGAHSALNYGYTF. The CDR3 DNA reads TGCAGCGTTGGGGCCCACTCGGCACTTAACTATGGCTACACCTTC.

The sample holds a few counts of this clonotype. This chain links TRBV5-1 with TRBJ2-2; 12 bases are a match to TRBD2. In germline, CDR1 is SGHRS, CDR2 YFSETQ. This CDR3 has 15 amino acids. After removal of 7 bases from V and 6 bases from J, the junction contained 7 bases not matched to a gene. The CDR3 nucleotides are TGCGCCAGCGCCGGGCTAGCGGGAGGGCCCGGGGAGCTGTTTTTT. Translated: CASAGLAGGPGELFF.

The rearrangement links TRBV3-1 to TRBJ2-1, with a possible D match to TRBD2 (6 bases). The V and J ends lost 4 bases and 5 bases respectively, with 15 bases between them. The CDR3 consists of 15 residues. Germline V lookup: CDR1 LGHDT, CDR2 YNNKEL (reference sequence). CDR3 residues: CASSLPGTFNNEQFF. For the CDR3, the DNA is TGTGCCAGCAGCCTACCCGGGACTTTTAACAATGAGCAGTTCTTC.

There are a few counts of this clonotype. The rearrangement links TRBV6-5 to TRBJ2-3; D is unresolved. There are 14 residues in the CDR3. Germline CDR1 reads MNHEY; CDR2 reads SVGAGI. The V and J ends lost 7 bases and 0 bases respectively, with 11 bases between them. Here the CDR3 reads CASISYSSTDTQYF. CDR3 DNA sequence: TGTGCCAGCATTAGTTACTCTAGCACAGATACGCAGTATTTT.

In this sample, this clonotype turned up a few times. The genes are TRBV29-1 and TRBJ1-5; no reliable D call. CDR3 length: 13 residues. Trimming removed 6 bases at V and 1 base at J, with 10 bases between. Germline V gene sequence: CDR1 SQVTM, CDR2 ANQGSEA. For the CDR3, the DNA is TGCAGCGTCTTGCCGGGCAGCAATCAGCCCCAGCATTTT. Residues: CSVLPGSNQPQHF.

This clonotype was detected a few times. The V and J genes are TRBV7-2 and TRBJ2-7; tentative D call: TRBD1 (6 bases). The length of the CDR3 is 15 residues. The germline V gene encodes CDR1 SGHTA and CDR2 FQGNSA. V shed 7 bases and J shed 2 bases, with 18 bases lying between them. In DNA form, the CDR3 reads TGTGCCAGCACCGACGAGGGGACATCCGCCTACGAGCAGTACTTC. Residues: CASTDEGTSAYEQYF.

The table lists this clonotype with a few counts. The chain recombines TRBV9 with TRBJ1-6; D possibly corresponds to TRBD1 (5 bases). The V gene's germline CDR1 is SGDLS and CDR2 YYNGEE. V was shortened by 4 bases and J by 2 bases, with 13 bases between the two germline ends. This CDR3 spans 16 amino acids. CDR3: CASSPRGETYNSPLHF. The CDR3 DNA reads as TGTGCCAGCAGCCCAAGAGGGGAAACCTATAATTCACCCCTCCACTTT.

This clonotype was counted between two and nine times. The chain links TRBV10-3 to TRBJ2-1, with D possibly called TRBD1 or TRBD2 (5 bases each). Germline CDR1 ENHRY, CDR2 SYGVKD. The length of the CDR3 is 16 residues. Deletions cut 6 bases from V and 2 bases from J, with 17 bases between. CDR3 sequence reads: CAISNRDGQTYNEQFF. Written as DNA, the CDR3 is TGTGCCATCAGCAATCGGGACGGACAAACCTACAATGAGCAGTTCTTC.

This clonotype has a handful of counts. The V call is TRBV29-1, the J call TRBJ1-2; 7 bases map to TRBD1. The CDR3 runs 12 residues. Germline-derived CDR1 and CDR2 are SQVTM and ANQGSEA. The V segment lost 7 bases and the J segment 4 bases; nucleotides outside the gene matches: 6. CDR3 DNA: TGCAGCGCTGGGGACAGCACCTATGGCTACACCTTC. Translated: CSAGDSTYGYTF.

This clonotype was counted only a few times. V is TRBV25-1 and J is TRBJ2-1; 10 nucleotides match TRBD2. V gave up 2 bases and J gave up 6 bases; unmatched junction bases: 4. This CDR3 is built from 15 residues. Germline CDR1 and CDR2: MGHDK and SYGVNS. The CDR3 loop is CASSELSGRINEQFF. In DNA, the CDR3 is TGTGCCAGCAGTGAACTTAGCGGGAGGATCAATGAGCAGTTCTTC. Drawing the rest from reference TRBV25-1 and TRBJ2-1, the complete variable domain is EADIYQTPRYLVIGTGKKITLECSQTMGHDKMYWYQQDPGMELHLIHYSYGVNSTEKGDLSSESTVSRIRTEHFPLTLESARPSHTSQYLCASSELSGRINEQFFGPGTRLTVL.

J is TRBJ2-1 and V is TRBV24-1; D call uncertain. V was clipped by 4 bases and J by 9 bases, with 9 bases between them. This CDR3 comprises 12 residues. Germline CDR1 KGHDR, CDR2 SFDVKD. For the CDR3, the DNA is TGTGCCACCAGTGACCTACGATCTGAGCAGTTCTTC. Its translation: CATSDLRSEQFF.

J is TRBJ2-3 and V is TRBV7-3; TRBD2 might be the D (6 bases). The length of the CDR3 is 16 residues. Germline V gene lookup returns CDR1 SGHTA and CDR2 FQGTGA. The germline V and J ends were trimmed by 1 base and 4 bases, with 15 bases remaining between them. CDR3 nucleotide sequence: TGTGCCAGCAGCTTAAGGGGACTCCAATTGTCAGATACGCAGTATTTT. It translates to CASSLRGLQLSDTQYF.

The rearrangement joins TRBV5-1 to TRBJ2-3, with D unclear. Trimming shortened V by 0 bases and J by 3 bases, and 8 bases separated the two germline ends. Looked up from germline, CDR1 is SGHRS and CDR2 is YFSETQ. This CDR3 region has 14 residues. CDR3 residues: CASSLEAETDTQYF. The CDR3 DNA follows: TGCGCCAGCAGCTTGGAAGCAGAGACAGATACGCAGTATTTT.

The gene calls are TRBV20-1 and TRBJ1-1; 8 bases match TRBD1. This CDR3 contains 14 residues. The germline gives CDR1 DFQATT, CDR2 SNEGSKA (reference sequence). V dropped 4 bases and J dropped 4; count of bases not matched to a gene: 8. The CDR3 is CSAKAGGAGTEAFF. For the CDR3, the DNA is TGCAGTGCTAAGGCAGGGGGCGCGGGCACTGAAGCTTTCTTT.

This clonotype was seen many times. The J gene is TRBJ2-1, the V gene TRBV4-2; D not certain. Per germline, CDR1 LGHNA and CDR2 YNFKEQ. The CDR3 contains 13 residues. V was shortened by 0 bases and J by 6 bases, with 6 bases between the two germline ends. CDR3 DNA: TGTGCCAGCAGCCAAGAAAGGACCAATGAGCAGTTCTTC. Its protein is CASSQERTNEQFF.

This rearrangement joins TRBV5-1 to TRBJ2-1, with TRBD2 matching over 10 bases. Germline-derived CDR1 and CDR2 are SGHRS and YFSETQ. CDR3 size: 15 residues. J was trimmed by 5 bases and V by 4 bases; bases with no gene match: 6. The CDR3 sequence: CASSILAGEDNEQFF. The CDR3 coding sequence is TGCGCCAGCAGCATTCTAGCGGGAGAGGACAATGAGCAGTTCTTC.

This clonotype was seen a handful of times. J is TRBJ2-3 and V is TRBV7-2; TRBD2 matches at 11 bases. The CDR3 length is 16 residues. CDR1 and CDR2 from the germline V gene are SGHTA and FQGNSA. With V trimmed by 3 bases and J by 5 bases, 7 bases remained unmatched. The CDR3 sequence: CASSFIAGGNLDTQYF. The CDR3 DNA sequence: TGTGCCAGCAGCTTTATAGCGGGAGGGAACTTAGATACGCAGTATTTT.

The J gene is TRBJ2-3, the V gene TRBV7-2; TRBD2 matches 9 bases. Germline trimming cut 5 bases from V and 4 bases from J; bases unmatched to any gene: 7. Germline CDR1 and CDR2: SGHTA and FQGNSA. The CDR3 is 15 amino acids. CDR3 amino acids: CASSRGLAISDTQYF. CDR3 sequence (DNA): TGTGCCAGCAGCCGCGGACTAGCGATTTCAGATACGCAGTATTTT.